The present entry profiles one T cell receptor beta chain with its context. This entry is derived from a study of shared T cell receptors in the human thymus. Method: immunoSEQ multiplex PCR; TCRdb's copy keeps in-frame clones and lacks some. The table records over 450,000 clones, 70% to 80% of them present only once. Germline V CDR1 and CDR2: SEHNR, FQNEAQ (reference sequence). The CDR3 loop spans 15 amino acids. V lost 1 base to trimming and J lost 2 bases, with 6 bases between them. This sample was also put to use in a study of human thymus T cells. That report adds: Infants, healthy and Finnish, who were having corrective surgery for congenital heart defects served as donors. The thymus tissue came from resections taken during corrective heart surgery.

The receptor comes from a boy under three years old with a congenital heart defect. Specimen: thymocytes. This sequence joins TRBV7-9 and TRBJ2-6; possibly TRBD1 for D (5 bases). The CDR3 nucleotides read TGTGCCAGCAGCTTAGGGGGCACTGGGGCCAACGTCCTGACTTTC. It specifies CASSLGGTGANVLTF.